Described below is a single T cell receptor (beta chain) sequence and its context. The sample belongs to a study of blood T cell repertoires in COVID-19. Repertoires were generated with immunoSEQ multiplex PCR, while TCRdb's copy carries only in-frame clones and drops some. The table lists hundreds of thousands of clones, 86% of them singletons. V was clipped by 7 bases and J by 0 bases, with 10 bases between them. In germline, CDR1 is SNHLY, CDR2 FYNNEI. There are 15 residues in the CDR3. V gene TRBV2 combines with J gene TRBJ1-6; weak D call: TRBD1 (6 bases). Sample: peripheral blood. This TCR came from a woman in her twenties or thirties with active or convalescent COVID-19. The CDR3 sequence: CASNQGHSYNSPLHF. CDR3 nucleotide sequence: TGTGCCAGCAATCAGGGGCACTCCTATAATTCACCCCTCCACTTT.